Sequencing of this TCR beta chain was carried out in a study of tumor-infiltrating lymphocytes in primary liver carcinoma. Study observations and caveats: Tumors and blood were compared for top-250-clone fraction, and tumors had the significantly higher value (p = 0.039). For tumor-adjacent and tumor-blood pairs, overlap was less than that seen for tumor region pairs.

This CDR3 has 17 amino acids. Germline values: CDR1 SGHAT, CDR2 FQNNGV. Co-extracting RNA and DNA was done with roughly 17-31 mg of unsorted bulk tissue as input. With regard to this clonotype: Its antigen is not known. An end of the junction does not agree with germline; a read error may underlie this.

Using a constant-region primer together with ProtoScript II reverse transcriptase, TCR beta cDNA was made from approximately 500 ng of total RNA. Libraries covering TCR beta were generated through three nested multiplex PCR rounds (using a slightly modified ARM-PCR). A C-beta reverse primer and TRBV1-TRBV30 forward primers served in each of the first two PCR rounds, at approximately 10 cycles apiece. From the multiplex PCR reads, TCRdb called clonotypes with MiXCR, one entry per CDR3 protein. In the table there are roughly 190,000 distinct CDR3 sequences, around four fifths of which are singletons.

The V call is TRBV11-2, the J call TRBJ1-5; the D gene is possibly TRBD1 (6 bases). Sequenced: tumor tissue from primary liver carcinoma. The TCR sequence derives from a man in his forties with primary liver carcinoma and hepatitis B virus infection. The CDR3 bases are TGTGCCAGGAGCTTAGTAGGGTTAACAGGGAGCAATCAACCCCAGCATTTT. Its translation: CARSLVGLTGSNQPQHF.